This T cell receptor beta chain comes out of a study of esophageal squamous cell carcinoma under preoperative chemotherapy. Whole-study context: Samples included peripheral blood T cells as well as tumor-infiltrating lymphocytes.

TCRdb passed the PCR reads through MiXCR, listing each CDR3 protein once. Seen here are 30,000 to 35,000 distinct CDR3 sequences, around half observed once, and the top ten hold 23%. Time point specified: after preoperative PTX-NDP chemotherapy. Germline CDR1 KGHSH, CDR2 LQKENI. This CDR3 comprises 16 residues. The table lists this clonotype with a few counts. The antigen is not known. A read error may produce the germline difference seen at one junction end. Study-level points and caveats: After treatment, tumor-infiltrating lymphocytes apparently came partly from blood T cells. Tumor-infiltrating lymphocytes showed no significant post-chemotherapy TCR diversity increase, unlike peripheral T cells.

The source is a human donor with esophageal squamous cell carcinoma. The donor label of this sample is uncertain. Sample collection was performed from a patient given preoperative chemotherapy. The chain employs TRBV18 and TRBJ2-6; 7 bases agree with TRBD2. The CDR3 loop is CASSPLASGGANVLTF. In DNA form, the CDR3 reads TGTGCCAGCTCTCCACTAGCGTCGGGTGGGGCCAACGTCCTGACTTTC.